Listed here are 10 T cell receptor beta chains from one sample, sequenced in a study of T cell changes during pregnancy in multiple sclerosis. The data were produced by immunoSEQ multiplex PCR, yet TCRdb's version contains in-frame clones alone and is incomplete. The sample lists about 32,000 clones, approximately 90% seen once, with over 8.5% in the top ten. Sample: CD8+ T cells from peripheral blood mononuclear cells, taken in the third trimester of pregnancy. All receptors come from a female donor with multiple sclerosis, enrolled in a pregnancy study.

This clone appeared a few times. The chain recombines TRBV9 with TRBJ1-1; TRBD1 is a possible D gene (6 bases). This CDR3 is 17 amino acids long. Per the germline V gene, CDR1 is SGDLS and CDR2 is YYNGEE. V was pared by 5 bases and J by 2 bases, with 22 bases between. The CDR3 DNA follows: TGTGCCAGCAGTGTCAGGGCAGGGGCCGGACTTAACACTGAAGCTTTCTTT. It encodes CASSVRAGAGLNTEAFF.

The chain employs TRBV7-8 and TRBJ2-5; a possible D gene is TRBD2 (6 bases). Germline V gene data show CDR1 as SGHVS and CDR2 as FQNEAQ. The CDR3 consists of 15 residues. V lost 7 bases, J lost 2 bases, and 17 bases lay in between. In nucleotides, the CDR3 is TGTGCCAGCAATACCCACCCTAGCGCTCAAGAGACCCAGTACTTC. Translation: CASNTHPSAQETQYF.

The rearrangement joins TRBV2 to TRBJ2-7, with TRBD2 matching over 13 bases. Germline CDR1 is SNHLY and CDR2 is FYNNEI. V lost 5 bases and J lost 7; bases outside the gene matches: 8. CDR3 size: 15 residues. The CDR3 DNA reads TGTGCCAGCAGTAGACTAGCGGGAGGCCCCCTGGAGCAGTACTTC. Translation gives CASSRLAGGPLEQYF.

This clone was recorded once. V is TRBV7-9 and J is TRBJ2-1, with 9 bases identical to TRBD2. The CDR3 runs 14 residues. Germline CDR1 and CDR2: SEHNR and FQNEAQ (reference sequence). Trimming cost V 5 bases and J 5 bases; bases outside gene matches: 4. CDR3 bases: TGTGCCAGCAGCGAACGACTAGCGGACAATGAGCAGTTCTTC. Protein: CASSERLADNEQFF.

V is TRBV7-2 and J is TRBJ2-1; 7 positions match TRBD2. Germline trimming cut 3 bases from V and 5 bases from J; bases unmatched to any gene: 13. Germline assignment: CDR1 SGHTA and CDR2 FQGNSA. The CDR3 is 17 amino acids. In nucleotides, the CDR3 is TGTGCCAGCAGCTTGCACTACTCGGGACTATCCAACAATGAGCAGTTCTTC. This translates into CASSLHYSGLSNNEQFF.

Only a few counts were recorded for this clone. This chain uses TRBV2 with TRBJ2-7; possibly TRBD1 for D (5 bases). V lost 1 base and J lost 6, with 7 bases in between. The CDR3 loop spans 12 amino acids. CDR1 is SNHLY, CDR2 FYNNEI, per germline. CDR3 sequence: CASSEEGPEQYF. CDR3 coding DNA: TGTGCCAGCAGTGAAGAGGGGCCCGAGCAGTACTTC. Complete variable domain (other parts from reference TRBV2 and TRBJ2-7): EPEVTQTPSHQVTQMGQEVILRCVPISNHLYFYWYRQILGQKVEFLVSFYNNEISEKSEIFDDQFSVERPDGSNFTLKIRSTKLEDSAMYFCASSEEGPEQYFGPGTRLTVT.

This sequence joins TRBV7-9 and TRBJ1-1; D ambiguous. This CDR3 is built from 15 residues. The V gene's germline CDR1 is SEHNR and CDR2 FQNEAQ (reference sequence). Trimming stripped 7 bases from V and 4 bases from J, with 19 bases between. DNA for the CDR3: TGTGCCAGCAACGCACAAGGCCCCCGGGGCACTGAAGCTTTCTTT. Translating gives CASNAQGPRGTEAFF.

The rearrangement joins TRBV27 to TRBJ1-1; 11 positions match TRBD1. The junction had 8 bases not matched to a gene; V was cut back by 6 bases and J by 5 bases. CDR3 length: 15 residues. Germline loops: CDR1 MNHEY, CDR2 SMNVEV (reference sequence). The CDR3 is CASRPGQGGRTEAFF. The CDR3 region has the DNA TGTGCCAGCAGACCGGGACAGGGGGGAAGGACTGAAGCTTTCTTT.

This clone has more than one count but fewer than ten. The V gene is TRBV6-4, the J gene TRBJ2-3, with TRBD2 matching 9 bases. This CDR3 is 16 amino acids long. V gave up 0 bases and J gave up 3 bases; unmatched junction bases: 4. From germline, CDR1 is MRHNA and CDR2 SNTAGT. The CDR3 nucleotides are TGTGCCAGCAGTGACTCGACTAGCGGTGGAACAGATACGCAGTATTTT. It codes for CASSDSTSGGTDTQYF.

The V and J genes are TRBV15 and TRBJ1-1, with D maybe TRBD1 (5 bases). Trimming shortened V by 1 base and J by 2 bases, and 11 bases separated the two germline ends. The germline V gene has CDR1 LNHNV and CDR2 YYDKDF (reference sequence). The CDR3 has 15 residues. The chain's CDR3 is CATSRGAGQNTEAFF. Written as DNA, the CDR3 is TGTGCCACCAGCAGAGGGGCAGGGCAAAACACTGAAGCTTTCTTT.